These 14 T cell receptor beta chains originate from one sample sequenced in a study of blood T cells in healthy people across ages. Through a sample-barcoded 5' primer and a J-beta primer mix, a second PCR was run for about 6 to 12 cycles. TCRdb passed the 5' RACE reads through MiXCR, listing each CDR3 protein once. This sample yields hundreds of thousands of distinct CDR3 sequences, of which about 43% are seen a single time; about 32% belongs to the top ten. The sequenced sample consisted of blood. Receptors were obtained from a man of 80 years or more in good health.

This chain joins TRBV7-7 and TRBJ2-3; TRBD1 is a possible D gene (6 bases). Per the germline V gene, CDR1 is SSHAT and CDR2 is FNYEAQ (reference sequence). V lost 5 bases to trimming and J lost 0 bases, with 15 bases between them. This CDR3 spans 16 amino acids. The CDR3, as DNA: TGTGCCAGCAGCCCACAGGGTGCCACTAGCACAGATACGCAGTATTTT. Translated: CASSPQGATSTDTQYF. Drawing the rest from reference TRBV7-7 and TRBJ2-3, the complete variable domain is GAGVSQSPRYKVTKRGQDVTLRCDPISSHATLYWYQQALGQGPEFLTYFNYEAQPDKSGLPSDRFSAERPEGSISTLTIQRTEQRDSAMYRCASSPQGATSTDTQYFGPGTRLTVL.

The chain couples TRBV29-1 to TRBJ2-1; possible D gene TRBD2, 6 bases. The CDR3 covers 14 residues. The V gene lost 3 bases and the J gene lost 5 bases, with 14 bases spanning the gap. CDR1 SQVTM and CDR2 ANQGSEA come from the germline V gene. The CDR3 reads CSVDRAGQHNEQFF. The CDR3 nucleotides are TGCAGCGTTGATCGAGCGGGCCAGCACAATGAGCAGTTCTTC.

This chain uses TRBV5-6 with TRBJ2-3, with D perhaps assigned TRBD1 or TRBD2 (5 bases each). V was pared by 0 bases and J by 2 bases, with 19 bases between. Germline CDR1 SGHDT, CDR2 YYEEEE. There are 18 residues in the CDR3. The CDR3 DNA sequence: TGTGCCAGCAGCTTGGTCGCCGGGACGCCACCACACACAGATACGCAGTATTTT. It yields the protein CASSLVAGTPPHTDTQYF.

This clonotype was picked up a small number of times. The rearrangement uses TRBV7-8 and TRBJ2-7, with 13 bases aligning to TRBD2. The CDR3 sequence is 15 residues long. The germline V gene encodes CDR1 SGHVS and CDR2 FQNEAQ. V lost 5 bases to trimming and J lost 4 bases; unmatched junction nucleotides: 5. Here the CDR3 reads CASSIRTSGSYEQYF. CDR3 coding DNA: TGTGCCAGCAGCATCAGGACTAGCGGGAGTTACGAGCAGTACTTC.

This clonotype was seen a handful of times. The gene calls are TRBV28 and TRBJ2-7; 7 bases map to TRBD2. This CDR3 comprises 15 residues. V lost 6 bases and J lost 0; bases outside the gene matches: 8. Germline V gives CDR1 MDHEN, CDR2 SYDVKM. The CDR3 loop is CASRWGLSSSYEQYF. The DNA of the CDR3 is TGTGCCAGCAGGTGGGGACTATCGAGCTCCTACGAGCAGTACTTC. The full variable domain, rest sourced from reference TRBV28 and TRBJ2-7, is DVKVTQSSRYLVKRTGEKVFLECVQDMDHENMFWYRQDPGLGLRLIYFSYDVKMKEKGDIPEGYSVSREKKERFSLILESASTNQTSMYLCASRWGLSSSYEQYFGPGTRLTVT.

This clonotype occurred a few times. The rearrangement joins TRBV3-1 to TRBJ2-4, with D maybe TRBD1 (5 bases). Germline lookup yields CDR1 LGHDT and CDR2 YNNKEL (reference sequence). The CDR3 runs to 15 residues. Between the trimmed V and J ends, which lost 0 bases and 6 bases, there was a span of 12 bases. The CDR3 DNA is TGTGCCAGCAGCCAAGATTCGGCAGGGCTAAACATTCAGTACTTC. It translates to CASSQDSAGLNIQYF.

This clonotype was seen at least ten times. The J gene is TRBJ2-6, the V gene TRBV7-3; 7 positions match TRBD1. The CDR3 consists of 16 residues. Germline V CDR1 and CDR2: SGHTA, FQGTGA. Unmatched junction bases numbered 5, after V lost 5 bases and J lost 1 base. CDR3 sequence reads: CASSRTGASGANVLTF. DNA for the CDR3: TGTGCCAGCAGCCGAACAGGGGCGTCTGGGGCCAACGTCCTGACTTTC.

This clonotype was detected ten times or more. The rearrangement joins TRBV7-6 to TRBJ1-4; no reliable D call. CDR1 SGHVS and CDR2 FNYEAQ come from the germline V gene. Trimming removed 4 bases from V and 8 bases from J, with 11 bases in between. This CDR3 is built from 13 residues. This CDR3 is CASSSGPREKLFF. Written as DNA, the CDR3 is TGTGCCAGCAGCTCAGGACCGAGGGAAAAACTGTTTTTT.

This chain uses TRBV20-1 with TRBJ2-3; TRBD2 matches 11 bases. The CDR3 has 16 amino acids. V trimming: 0 bases; J trimming: 3 bases; junction bases outside the gene matches: 5. Germline CDR1 and CDR2: DFQATT and SNEGSKA (reference sequence). The CDR3 is CSARDYTSGSTDTQYF. Here the CDR3 DNA reads TGCAGTGCTAGAGACTATACTAGCGGGAGTACAGATACGCAGTATTTT.

The chain links TRBV4-1 to TRBJ2-7; 9 bases map to TRBD1. The germline V gene encodes CDR1 MGHRA and CDR2 YSYEKL. The CDR3 spans 16 residues. The V and J ends lost 1 base and 1 base, in that order; junction bases with no gene match: 5. CDR3 nucleotide sequence: TGCGCCAGCAGCCAAGGGGGGACAGGGCTTTCCTACGAGCAGTACTTC. It encodes CASSQGGTGLSYEQYF.

This CDR3 is CASSQDRAAETQYF. CDR3 nucleotides: TGTGCCAGCAGCCAAGACAGGGCGGCCGAGACCCAGTACTTC. V gene TRBV3-1 combines with J gene TRBJ2-5; D is possibly TRBD1 (5 bases). This CDR3 region has 14 residues. CDR1 is LGHDT and CDR2 is YNNKEL in the germline V gene (reference sequence). V was cut by 0 bases and J by 5 bases, with 10 bases left in between.

The chain employs TRBV18 and TRBJ1-1; 7 nucleotides agree with TRBD1. Germline V gene data show CDR1 as KGHSH and CDR2 as LQKENI. V lost 4 bases, J lost 1 base, and 6 bases stayed unmatched. CDR3 length equals 15 residues. The CDR3 sequence is CASSRDRPSNTEAFF. Here the CDR3 DNA reads TGTGCCAGCTCACGGGACAGACCCTCGAACACTGAAGCTTTCTTT.

This clonotype has just a few counts. The chain recombines TRBV20-1 with TRBJ2-7, with 8 bases that match TRBD2. The germline V gene encodes CDR1 DFQATT and CDR2 SNEGSKA (reference sequence). The CDR3 has 15 residues. J was trimmed by 0 bases and V by 6 bases; bases with no gene match: 10. CDR3 coding DNA: TGCAGTGCCGGGAGGGACGCCTACATCTCCTACGAGCAGTACTTC. Protein: CSAGRDAYISYEQYF.

The rearrangement links TRBV3-1 to TRBJ2-5; 8 nucleotides match TRBD1. With the DNA end fitting TRBJ2-7 better, the J assignment may be wrong. CDR1 is LGHDT and CDR2 is YNNKEL in the germline V gene (reference sequence). This CDR3 is 15 amino acids long. CDR3 amino acids: CASSQGTGNYCEQYF. As DNA, the CDR3 is TGTGCCAGCAGCCAAGGGACAGGGAACTACTGCGAGCAGTACTTC.